The 20 T cell receptor beta chains given below trace back to one sample, sequenced in a study of blood T cells in healthy people across ages. Primed by a sample-barcoded 5' primer and a J-beta primer mix, a second PCR proceeded for roughly 6 to 12 cycles. One entry per CDR3 protein, called by TCRdb with MiXCR from the 5' RACE reads. This table has some 1.8 million distinct CDR3 sequences, around 42% appearing once. The sample taken for sequencing was blood. These receptors came from a human donor in good health.

This clonotype was counted only a few times. The chain employs TRBV25-1 and TRBJ1-2, with TRBD1 as a possible D gene (5 bases). Trimming stripped 3 bases from V and 2 bases from J, with 13 bases between. Germline V gene sequence: CDR1 MGHDK, CDR2 SYGVNS. The CDR3 spans 15 residues. This CDR3 is CASSDPTRGNYGYTF. CDR3 coding DNA: TGTGCCAGCAGTGACCCGACGAGGGGAAACTATGGCTACACCTTC.

This clonotype has only a few counts. This chain joins TRBV7-2 and TRBJ2-5; D may be TRBD2 (7 bases). Trimming pared 1 base from V and 11 bases from J, leaving 20 bases between. Per the germline V gene, CDR1 is SGHTA and CDR2 is FQGNSA. The CDR3 has 15 amino acids. CDR3: CASSLGPYQGGEQYF. CDR3 DNA sequence: TGTGCCAGCAGCTTAGGGCCGTATCAAGGGGGGGAGCAGTACTTC.

To note about this clonotype: The junction does not match germline at one end; this may be a read error. The genes are TRBV4-3 and TRBJ1-2; tentatively, D is TRBD1 (6 bases). Germline V gene sequence: CDR1 LGHNA, CDR2 YSLEER. The CDR3 extends over 16 amino acids. The CDR3 protein is CVSSHLEAGANYGYTF. The CDR3 DNA sequence: TGCGTCAGCAGCCACCTTGAGGCGGGGGCGAACTATGGCTACACCTTC.

This clonotype was counted a few times. The chain is built from TRBV5-1 and TRBJ1-6, with D possibly matching TRBD1 (5 bases). V lost 2 bases, J lost 7 bases, and 16 bases lay in between. Germline loops: CDR1 SGHRS, CDR2 YFSETQ. There are 16 residues in the CDR3. The CDR3 loop is CASSLFRDGGNSPLHF. CDR3 bases: TGCGCCAGCAGCTTATTCCGGGACGGGGGGAATTCACCCCTCCACTTT.

The chain recombines TRBV5-1 with TRBJ1-1; 7 positions match TRBD1. This CDR3 is built from 16 residues. Losses at the gene ends were 2 bases for V and 7 bases for J; bases not matched to a gene: 14. In germline, CDR1 is SGHRS, CDR2 YFSETQ. CDR3 sequence: CASSFSGGREYVEAFF. The DNA of the CDR3 is TGCGCCAGCAGCTTTTCAGGGGGACGCGAGTACGTTGAAGCTTTCTTT.

This clonotype was recorded a few times. The CDR3 DNA reads as TGCGCCAGCAGCCAGATCACGGGTGAATTTAGGAACATTCAGTACTTC. It encodes CASSQITGEFRNIQYF. The V call is TRBV4-1, the J call TRBJ2-4; unclear D gene. CDR3 size: 16 residues. Germline V gene data show CDR1 as MGHRA and CDR2 as YSYEKL. V gave up 3 bases and J gave up 7 bases, with 19 bases separating them.

This clonotype has just a few counts. Here the CDR3 reads CASSWTGTGEQYF. The CDR3 DNA sequence: TGCGCCAGCAGCTGGACAGGAACGGGCGAGCAGTACTTC. The chain combines TRBV5-1 with TRBJ2-7, with 7 bases identical to TRBD1. The V segment lost 3 bases and the J segment 6 bases; nucleotides outside the gene matches: 6. CDR3 length: 13 amino acids. The germline V gene encodes CDR1 SGHRS and CDR2 YFSETQ.

V and J are TRBV27 and TRBJ2-1, with 9 bases identical to TRBD1. This CDR3 is 16 amino acids long. The junction had 6 bases not matched to a gene; V was cut back by 2 bases and J by 4 bases. In germline, CDR1 is MNHEY, CDR2 SMNVEV (reference sequence). Written as DNA, the CDR3 is TGTGCCAGCAGTTTACGACAGGGGGAGACATACAATGAGCAGTTCTTC. This gives the protein CASSLRQGETYNEQFF.

This clonotype was recorded a few times. This rearrangement joins TRBV4-3 to TRBJ2-7, with D tentatively TRBD1 (5 bases). CDR3 size: 16 residues. Germline CDR1 reads LGHNA; CDR2 reads YSLEER. Trimming left V 3 bases short and J 2 bases short, with 17 bases between. In nucleotides, the CDR3 is TGCGCCAGCAGCCAGGATTCTAAGACAGAAACCTACGAGCAGTACTTC. It encodes CASSQDSKTETYEQYF.

The chain carries TRBV29-1 and TRBJ2-1; D possibly uses TRBD1 or TRBD2 (6 bases each). The CDR3 covers 19 residues. The V gene lost 5 bases and the J gene lost 4 bases, with 30 bases spanning the gap. Germline assignment: CDR1 SQVTM and CDR2 ANQGSEA. The CDR3 here is CSVPRGDRGLQETYNEQFF. The CDR3 nucleotides read TGCAGCGTTCCAAGGGGGGACCGCGGACTTCAAGAAACTTACAATGAGCAGTTCTTC.

The rearrangement links TRBV20-1 to TRBJ2-1; D is unresolved. Germline V CDR1 and CDR2: DFQATT, SNEGSKA (reference sequence). Trimming cost V 2 bases and J 6 bases, with 8 bases left between them. The CDR3 is 12 residues long. The DNA for the CDR3 is TGCAGTGCTAGATTGGGTCTCAATGAGCAGTTCTTC. This codes for CSARLGLNEQFF.

There are a few counts of this clonotype. This rearrangement joins TRBV7-2 to TRBJ2-3; D gene ambiguous. The germline V and J ends were trimmed by 3 bases and 4 bases, with 8 bases remaining between them. Germline values: CDR1 SGHTA, CDR2 FQGNSA. The CDR3 is 13 residues long. CDR3 protein: CASSFRTADTQYF. The DNA for the CDR3 is TGTGCCAGCAGCTTTAGGACCGCAGATACGCAGTATTTT.

This clonotype has a handful of counts. The gene calls are TRBV13 and TRBJ2-7; no definite D call. CDR1 and CDR2 from the germline V gene are PRHDT and FYEKMQ (reference sequence). The CDR3 loop spans 17 amino acids. V shed 0 bases and J shed 1 base, with 16 bases lying between them. The CDR3 nucleotides are TGTGCCAGCAGCTTAGGTGCCCCGGGCAGGATGTCCTACGAGCAGTACTTC. This gives the protein CASSLGAPGRMSYEQYF.

This clonotype was seen only a few times. The chain is built from TRBV3-1 and TRBJ2-5; D possibly corresponds to TRBD2 (5 bases). The CDR3 totals 14 residues. The germline V gene has CDR1 LGHDT and CDR2 YNNKEL (reference sequence). Deletions cut 4 bases from V and 2 bases from J, with 11 bases between. The CDR3: CASSPASLQETQYF. DNA of the CDR3: TGTGCCAGCAGCCCAGCTAGCCTACAAGAGACCCAGTACTTC.

This chain links TRBV20-1 with TRBJ2-1; D not certain. The germline V and J ends were trimmed by 6 bases and 0 bases, with 12 bases remaining between them. Germline CDR1 DFQATT, CDR2 SNEGSKA (reference sequence). CDR3 length: 14 amino acids. CDR3 sequence: CSAIKESSYNEQFF. CDR3 in DNA: TGCAGTGCCATCAAAGAGAGCTCCTACAATGAGCAGTTCTTC.

This clonotype was recorded a few times. The J gene is TRBJ2-5, the V gene TRBV20-1; perhaps TRBD1 as D (6 bases). CDR1 and CDR2 from the germline V gene are DFQATT and SNEGSKA (reference sequence). With 6 bases removed from V and 1 base from J, the gap between germline ends came to 15 bases. The CDR3 runs 14 residues. The CDR3 coding sequence is TGCAGTGCCCGGGTCTCAGGGGTCCAAGAGACCCAGTACTTC. This encodes CSARVSGVQETQYF.

J is TRBJ2-1 and V is TRBV7-2; D is possibly TRBD1 (6 bases). The CDR3 extends over 13 amino acids. Trimming removed 5 bases from V and 10 bases from J, with 15 bases in between. CDR1 SGHTA and CDR2 FQGNSA come from the germline V gene. DNA of the CDR3: TGTGCCAGCAGCATCATGCAGGGGTCAGAGCAGTTCTTC. Protein: CASSIMQGSEQFF.

This chain joins TRBV29-1 and TRBJ2-5, with D possibly TRBD1 on 6 matching bases. The V end was cut by 6 bases, the J end by 0 bases, with 11 bases between. The CDR3 length is 13 residues. Germline V CDR1 and CDR2: SQVTM, ANQGSEA. CDR3 amino acids: CSVHRGNQETQYF. The CDR3 DNA reads TGCAGCGTACATAGGGGGAACCAAGAGACCCAGTACTTC.

This clonotype occurred a few times. The V call is TRBV10-3, the J call TRBJ1-6, with D possibly TRBD1 on 5 matching bases. In germline, CDR1 is ENHRY, CDR2 SYGVKD. V lost 5 bases and J 0 bases, leaving 11 bases between the germline ends. The CDR3 covers 16 residues. This CDR3 is CAISSGGSSYNSPLHF. In nucleotides, the CDR3 is TGTGCCATCAGTTCCGGGGGGAGCTCCTATAATTCACCCCTCCACTTT.

The count of this clonotype is one. V and J are TRBV6-2 or TRBV6-3 and TRBJ1-1; D unresolved. This CDR3 comprises 11 residues. The V gene lost 5 bases and the J gene lost 7 bases, with 8 bases spanning the gap. Germline CDR1 is MNHEY and CDR2 is SVGEGT. CDR3 DNA: TGTGCCAGCAGTGACACCTATGAAGCTTTCTTT. This translates into CASSDTYEAFF.